The rows below give T cell receptor beta chains drawn from one sample of a study of blood T cell repertoires in COVID-19. TCRdb's copy holds only in-frame clones and misses some; the assay was immunoSEQ multiplex PCR. The sample holds some 320,000 clones; 89% are singletons and the top ten take roughly 11%. Material: peripheral blood. These receptors all stem from a young woman with COVID-19, enrolled during active disease. The conserved cysteine and the conserved F or W are not part of the CDR3 here. Fields, in order: J gene, V gene, CDR3 protein.

>TRBJ1-1|TRBV6-5
ASSKQGSTEAF
>TRBJ2-7|TRBV5-6
ASSSGDSYEQY
>TRBJ1-2|TRBV27
ASRLQGNSLHGYT
>TRBJ2-5|TRBV7-9
ASSLRGNQETQY
>TRBJ2-3|TRBV30
AWRKLGITDTQY
>TRBJ1-1|TRBV28
ASSSGQGGTEAF
>TRBJ1-4|TRBV2
ASSEGLWTTPSTNEKLF
>TRBJ2-3|TRBV7-9
ASSTRAGTAGDTQY
>TRBJ1-2|TRBV2
ASSEGGTGFGYT
>TRBJ1-5|TRBV15
ATSLTQGQPQH
>TRBJ2-7|TRBV5-6
ASSLVSGEQY
>TRBJ2-1|TRBV19
ASSTPTGASYNEQF
>TRBJ2-2|TRBV6-5
ASSSKTGGGGELF
>TRBJ1-3|TRBV5-4
ASSNPSQGPGNTIY
>TRBJ1-1|TRBV6-6
ASNLGGVSELSAF
>TRBJ2-2|TRBV7-8
ASSQAQGLAKMNTGELF
>TRBJ2-1|TRBV3-1/TRBV3-2
ASSQTDFEQF
>TRBJ1-4|TRBV2
ASGGEKLF
>TRBJ1-3|TRBV2
ASSGETGNTIY
>TRBJ1-1|TRBV28
ASSPRGLGVVTEAF
>TRBJ2-7|TRBV29-1
SGLAGLGEQY
>TRBJ1-1|TRBV30
AWSRQGEAF
>TRBJ2-7|TRBV19
ASRDRGQEQY
>TRBJ1-2|TRBV18
ASSPFDGQGNGYT
>TRBJ2-1|TRBV27
ASSATGGATYNEQF
>TRBJ2-7|TRBV5-4
ASSPKQGDSYEQY
>TRBJ1-1|TRBV27
ASFPRGGHTEAF
>TRBJ2-2|TRBV10-2
ASSERDRGARELF
>TRBJ1-1|TRBV18
ASSLINRGGDTEAF
>TRBJ1-5|TRBV18
ASSPSDRGQPQH
>TRBJ2-7|TRBV30
AWSRDRGSYEQY
>TRBJ2-3|TRBV7-2
ASSSGLAATSTDTQY
>TRBJ1-5|TRBV6-6
ASSFPQGNQPQH
>TRBJ1-2|TRBV19
ASSIVPTGWYGYT
>TRBJ1-2|TRBV5-1
ASSDRGAQYGYT
>TRBJ1-5|TRBV7-9
ASSLSEGWNQPQH
>TRBJ2-3|TRBV10-2
ASSERRTSTDTQY
>TRBJ1-2|TRBV15
ATSAGTGLQYGYT
>TRBJ2-1|TRBV9
ASSVGADLWYEQF
>TRBJ1-6|TRBV11-2
ASSSGWGGDSPLH
>TRBJ2-2|TRBV19
ASSRTGSRSSGELF
>TRBJ1-2|TRBV6-5
ASTRPGEANYGYT
>TRBJ1-1|TRBV5-1
ASSRTGTEAF
>TRBJ1-1|TRBV14
ASAGQANTEAF
>TRBJ1-3|TRBV19
ASISVWARHTGNTIY
>TRBJ2-5|TRBV5-1
ASRGSLGLTRETQY
>TRBJ1-3|TRBV11-2
ASSLVRDTIY
>TRBJ2-7|TRBV18
ASSPPEGPSYEQY